The 11 T cell receptor beta chains given below trace back to one sample, sequenced in a study of OX40 agonist ivuxolimab in advanced cancers. The repertoire was sequenced with immunoSEQ multiplex PCR; TCRdb's copy has only in-frame clones and lacks some. Of about 55,000 clones listed, approximately 80% are singletons. The specimen comprised CD4+ or CD8+ T cells sorted from blood, sampled in a trial of the OX40 agonist ivuxolimab. Receptors were obtained from an adult with an advanced solid tumor such as melanoma, head and neck, liver or kidney cancer.

This chain links TRBV19 with TRBJ2-7; 8 nucleotides align to TRBD1. Germline V CDR1 and CDR2: LNHDA, SQIVND (reference sequence). The CDR3 is made up of 16 amino acids. The junction had 10 bases not matched to a gene; V was cut back by 5 bases and J by 1 base. This CDR3 reads CASSVSIHRGSYEQYF. The CDR3 DNA sequence: TGTGCCAGTAGTGTCAGTATCCACAGGGGGTCCTACGAGCAGTACTTC. The entire variable domain, with the rest obtained from reference TRBV19 and TRBJ2-7, is as follows: DGGITQSPKYLFRKEGQNVTLSCEQNLNHDAMYWYRQDPGQGLRLIYYSQIVNDFQKGDIAEGYSVSREKKESFPLTVTSAQKNPTAFYLCASSVSIHRGSYEQYFGPGTRLTVT.

There are a few counts of this clone. The rearrangement joins TRBV18 to TRBJ1-5; D is possibly TRBD1 (5 bases). Between the trimmed V and J ends, which lost 0 bases and 7 bases, there was a span of 13 bases. Germline CDR1 reads KGHSH; CDR2 reads LQKENI. The CDR3 has 15 amino acids. The CDR3 DNA reads TGTGCCAGCTCACCACCTGGGGCAGGGCAGCAGCCCCAGCATTTT. Its protein product is CASSPPGAGQQPQHF.

This chain connects TRBV6-4 to TRBJ2-6; 9 positions match TRBD1. Germline V gives CDR1 MRHNA, CDR2 SNTAGT. V lost 4 bases and J lost 3; bases outside the gene matches: 13. The CDR3 runs 19 residues. CDR3 in DNA: TGTGCCAGCAGTGTCTCGGGACAGGGTAACACCGGTGGGGCCAACGTCCTGACTTTC. It yields the protein CASSVSGQGNTGGANVLTF.

The chain employs TRBV9 and TRBJ2-5; 7 nucleotides align to TRBD1. The CDR3 sequence is 16 residues long. V lost 4 bases, J lost 9 bases, and 18 bases stayed unmatched. Germline-derived CDR1 and CDR2 are SGDLS and YYNGEE. CDR3 loop: CASSQRTGATLEAQYF. Written as DNA, the CDR3 is TGTGCCAGCAGCCAGAGGACAGGCGCGACCCTTGAAGCCCAGTACTTC.

This chain connects TRBV5-4 to TRBJ2-5; D tentatively reads TRBD1 or TRBD2 (6 bases each). Germline V lookup: CDR1 SGHNT, CDR2 YYREEE (reference sequence). V shed 5 bases and J shed 2 bases, with 16 bases lying between them. This CDR3 contains 15 residues. CDR3 sequence: CASSPTGGTQETQYF. Here the CDR3 DNA reads TGTGCCAGCAGTCCCACTGGCGGGACACAAGAGACCCAGTACTTC.

This clone was detected ten times or more. The J gene is TRBJ2-5, the V gene TRBV6-5; no firm D call. The germline V gene has CDR1 MNHEY and CDR2 SVGAGI. This CDR3 contains 16 residues. V was shortened by 0 bases and J by 2 bases, with 13 bases between the two germline ends. The CDR3 nucleotides read TGTGCCAGCAGTTACTCGATGGCACCTGAACAAGAGACCCAGTACTTC. Translated, it gives CASSYSMAPEQETQYF.

V is TRBV7-3 and J is TRBJ2-2; TRBD2 aligns across 8 bases. The V gene end was trimmed by 5 bases and the J gene end by 6 bases; junction bases not matched to a gene: 5. The length of the CDR3 is 14 residues. Germline CDR1 reads SGHTA; CDR2 reads FQGTGA. In DNA form, the CDR3 reads TGTGCCAGCAGCCGCCACGGGAGGGCCGGGGAGCTGTTTTTT. Translating it yields CASSRHGRAGELFF.

The chain employs TRBV18 and TRBJ2-1; D not resolved. This CDR3 is built from 14 residues. The ends were cut back, 3 bases at V and 13 bases at J, with 19 bases in the middle. Germline lookup yields CDR1 KGHSH and CDR2 LQKENI. CDR3 region: CASSPSGPHSGQFF. CDR3 coding DNA: TGTGCCAGCTCACCTTCCGGGCCCCATTCTGGCCAGTTCTTC. Combining the CDR3 with reference TRBV18 and TRBJ2-1 gives the whole variable domain NAGVMQNPRHLVRRRGQEARLRCSPMKGHSHVYWYRQLPEEGLKFMVYLQKENIIDESGMPKERFSAEFPKEGPSILRIQQVVRGDSAAYFCASSPSGPHSGQFFGPGTRLTVL.

V usage is TRBV21-1 and J usage is TRBJ2-1; the D call TRBD2 from the table was never checked on the DNA. TRBV21-1 is assigned pseudogene status. This CDR3 spans 17 amino acids. The CDR3 DNA reads TGTGCCAGCAGCGGGCGACTAGCGGGAGGGCCGGACAATGAGCAGTTCTTC. Translated, it gives CASSGRLAGGPDNEQFF.

V and J are TRBV7-8 and TRBJ2-1; D gene unclear. Trimming pared 2 bases from V and 4 bases from J, leaving 6 bases between. The length of the CDR3 is 13 residues. Germline V gene data show CDR1 as SGHVS and CDR2 as FQNEAQ. The CDR3 nucleotides are TGTGCCAGCAGCTTAAGGCCTTACAATGAGCAGTTCTTC. Translated: CASSLRPYNEQFF.

This clone was found once. This chain joins TRBV2 and TRBJ2-2; D unresolved. The CDR3 extends over 14 amino acids. CDR1 and CDR2 from the germline V gene are SNHLY and FYNNEI. Trimming took off 7 bases at V and 4 bases at J, with 13 bases between the two ends. CDR3: CASTPFLGTGELFF. As DNA, the CDR3 is TGTGCCAGCACCCCCTTTCTGGGCACCGGGGAGCTGTTTTTT.